The rows below give T cell receptor beta chains drawn from one sample of a study of T cells in localized non-small cell lung cancer. Some clones are missing from TCRdb's copy, which holds only in-frame ones; the method was immunoSEQ multiplex PCR. The sample consists of 40,000 or so clones, around 86% of them appearing once. The sequenced sample was peripheral blood, obtained before any cancer treatment. Source of these receptors: a man aged 40-75 years with stage I lung adenocarcinoma. Both conserved end residues are trimmed from each CDR3. The order of the fields is J gene, V gene, D gene, CDR3 protein. D genes are given only for firm matches.

j_gene: TRBJ2-6
v_gene: TRBV10-3
d_gene: TRBD2
CDR3aa: AILTSGRFGSGANVLT

j_gene: TRBJ1-5
v_gene: TRBV6-5
d_gene: NA
CDR3aa: ASSYGHGGNQPQH

j_gene: TRBJ2-2
v_gene: TRBV9
d_gene: NA
CDR3aa: ASSVPTGELF

j_gene: TRBJ1-3
v_gene: TRBV11-3
d_gene: NA
CDR3aa: ASTPGDGQGHSGNTIY

j_gene: TRBJ1-2
v_gene: TRBV6-5
d_gene: NA
CDR3aa: ASSLLGPRGDYT

j_gene: TRBJ2-1
v_gene: TRBV5-8
d_gene: TRBD2
CDR3aa: ASSLGTRGPSYNEQF

j_gene: TRBJ1-1
v_gene: TRBV5-5
d_gene: TRBD1
CDR3aa: ASILKPGQGSTAF

j_gene: TRBJ1-4
v_gene: TRBV11-2
d_gene: NA
CDR3aa: ASSLFSREKLF

j_gene: TRBJ2-7
v_gene: TRBV7-9
d_gene: TRBD1
CDR3aa: ASSSRGRYEQY

j_gene: TRBJ2-5
v_gene: TRBV11-3
d_gene: TRBD2
CDR3aa: ASSLGLAGGPGETQY

j_gene: TRBJ2-3
v_gene: TRBV18
d_gene: TRBD1
CDR3aa: ASSPNRQGGDTQY

j_gene: TRBJ2-1
v_gene: TRBV5-5
d_gene: TRBD1
CDR3aa: ASSLFGTGVNEQF

j_gene: TRBJ1-1
v_gene: TRBV7-3
d_gene: NA
CDR3aa: ASSGQPNTEAF

j_gene: TRBJ2-2
v_gene: TRBV9
d_gene: TRBD2
CDR3aa: ASSGRLASNTGELF

j_gene: TRBJ1-2
v_gene: TRBV5-1
d_gene: NA
CDR3aa: ASSQNTNYGYT

j_gene: TRBJ2-3
v_gene: TRBV7-3
d_gene: TRBD1
CDR3aa: ASSSTGGVGVVPDTQY

j_gene: TRBJ2-7
v_gene: TRBV11-2
d_gene: NA
CDR3aa: ASTASSYEQY

j_gene: TRBJ2-2
v_gene: TRBV7-2
d_gene: TRBD2
CDR3aa: ASSLAGTKGGELF

j_gene: TRBJ2-7
v_gene: TRBV18
d_gene: TRBD1
CDR3aa: ASSSRTGKYEQY

j_gene: TRBJ1-5
v_gene: TRBV19
d_gene: NA
CDR3aa: ASSIRGSQPQH

j_gene: TRBJ2-3
v_gene: TRBV7-3
d_gene: TRBD2
CDR3aa: ASSFRGGTDTQY

j_gene: TRBJ2-3
v_gene: TRBV4-1
d_gene: TRBD2
CDR3aa: ASSQVQREADTQY

j_gene: TRBJ1-5
v_gene: TRBV21-1
d_gene: NA
CDR3aa: ASTRTGTGVQPQH

j_gene: TRBJ1-2
v_gene: TRBV9
d_gene: NA
CDR3aa: ASSVAPIQETGYT

j_gene: TRBJ2-3
v_gene: TRBV9
d_gene: NA
CDR3aa: ASSVTSTSDTQY

j_gene: TRBJ2-2
v_gene: TRBV4-1
d_gene: NA
CDR3aa: ASSQEGYTGELF

j_gene: TRBJ1-1
v_gene: TRBV18
d_gene: NA
CDR3aa: ASSPKDSKNTEAF

j_gene: TRBJ2-5
v_gene: TRBV28
d_gene: NA
CDR3aa: ASRPTGSGETQY

j_gene: TRBJ2-5
v_gene: TRBV7-3
d_gene: NA
CDR3aa: ASSFDSRETQY

j_gene: TRBJ2-1
v_gene: TRBV4-2
d_gene: TRBD2
CDR3aa: ASSQDQGTSDYNEQF

j_gene: TRBJ2-3
v_gene: TRBV27
d_gene: TRBD2
CDR3aa: ASSYQPTSGRGDTQY

j_gene: TRBJ1-5
v_gene: TRBV19
d_gene: NA
CDR3aa: ASSIALHQPQH

j_gene: TRBJ2-7
v_gene: TRBV5-5
d_gene: TRBD2
CDR3aa: ASSPGLAMAYEQY

j_gene: TRBJ1-6
v_gene: TRBV25-1
d_gene: NA
CDR3aa: ASSEYVGSSSPLH

j_gene: TRBJ1-2
v_gene: TRBV7-2
d_gene: TRBD1
CDR3aa: ASSQGTGGRGYT

j_gene: TRBJ2-7
v_gene: TRBV11-2
d_gene: NA
CDR3aa: ASSLEGYEQY

j_gene: TRBJ1-4
v_gene: TRBV27
d_gene: NA
CDR3aa: ASSWGRESEKLF

j_gene: TRBJ2-1
v_gene: TRBV30
d_gene: TRBD1
CDR3aa: AWSLGQGAREQF

j_gene: TRBJ1-2
v_gene: TRBV18
d_gene: TRBD1
CDR3aa: ASSPSRGDGYT

j_gene: TRBJ2-5
v_gene: TRBV7-8
d_gene: NA
CDR3aa: ASSLTSGKYQETQY

j_gene: TRBJ2-1
v_gene: TRBV13
d_gene: NA
CDR3aa: ASSLIPGGGSANEQF